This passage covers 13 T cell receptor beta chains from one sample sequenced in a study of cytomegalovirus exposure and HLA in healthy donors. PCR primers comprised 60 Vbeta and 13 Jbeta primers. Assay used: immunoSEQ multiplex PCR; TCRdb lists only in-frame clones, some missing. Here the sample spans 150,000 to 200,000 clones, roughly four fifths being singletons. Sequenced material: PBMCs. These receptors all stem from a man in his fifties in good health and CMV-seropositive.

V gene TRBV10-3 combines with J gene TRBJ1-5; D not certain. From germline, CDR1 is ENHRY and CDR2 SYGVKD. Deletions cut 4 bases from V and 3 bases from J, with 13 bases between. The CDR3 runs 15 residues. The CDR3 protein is CAISARHTYNQPQHF. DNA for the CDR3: TGTGCCATCAGTGCCCGACACACTTACAATCAGCCCCAGCATTTT.

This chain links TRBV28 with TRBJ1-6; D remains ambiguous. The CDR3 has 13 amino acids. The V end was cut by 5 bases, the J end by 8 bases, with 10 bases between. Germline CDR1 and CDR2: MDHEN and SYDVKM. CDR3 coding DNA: TGTGCCAGCAGTACATCGATGGATTCACCCCTCCACTTT. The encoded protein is CASSTSMDSPLHF. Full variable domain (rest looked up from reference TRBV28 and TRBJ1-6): DVKVTQSSRYLVKRTGEKVFLECVQDMDHENMFWYRQDPGLGLRLIYFSYDVKMKEKGDIPEGYSVSREKKERFSLILESASTNQTSMYLCASSTSMDSPLHFGNGTRLTVT.

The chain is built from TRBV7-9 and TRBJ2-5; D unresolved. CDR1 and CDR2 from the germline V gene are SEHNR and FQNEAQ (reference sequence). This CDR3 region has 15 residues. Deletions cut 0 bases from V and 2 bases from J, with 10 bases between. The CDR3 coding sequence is TGTGCCAGCAGCTTAGCGCTCGGTGAGCAAGAGACCCAGTACTTC. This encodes CASSLALGEQETQYF.

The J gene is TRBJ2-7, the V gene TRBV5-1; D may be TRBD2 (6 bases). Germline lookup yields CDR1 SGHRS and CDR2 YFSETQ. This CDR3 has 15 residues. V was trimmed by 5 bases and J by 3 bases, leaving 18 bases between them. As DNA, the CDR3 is TGCGCCAGCAGGGAGGGGTTAGCGGAAAACTACGAGCAGTACTTC. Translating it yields CASREGLAENYEQYF.

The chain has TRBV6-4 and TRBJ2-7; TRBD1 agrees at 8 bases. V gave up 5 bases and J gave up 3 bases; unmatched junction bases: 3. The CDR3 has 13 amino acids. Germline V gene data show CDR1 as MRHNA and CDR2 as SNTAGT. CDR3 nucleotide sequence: TGTGCCAGCAGTCAGGGGGCAGGCTACGAGCAGTACTTC. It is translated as CASSQGAGYEQYF.

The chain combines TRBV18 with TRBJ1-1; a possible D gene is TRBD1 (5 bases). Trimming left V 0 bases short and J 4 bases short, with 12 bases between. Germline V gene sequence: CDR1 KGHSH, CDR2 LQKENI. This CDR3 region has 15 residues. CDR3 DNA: TGTGCCAGCTCACCACCCAGGGTTGGTGGCACTGAAGCTTTCTTT. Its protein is CASSPPRVGGTEAFF.

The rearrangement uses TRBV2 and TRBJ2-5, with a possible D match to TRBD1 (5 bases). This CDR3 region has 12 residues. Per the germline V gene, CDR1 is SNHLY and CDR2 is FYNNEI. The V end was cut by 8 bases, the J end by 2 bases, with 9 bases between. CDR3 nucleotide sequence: TGTGCCAGCGCGACAGTTCAAGAGACCCAGTACTTC. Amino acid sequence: CASATVQETQYF.

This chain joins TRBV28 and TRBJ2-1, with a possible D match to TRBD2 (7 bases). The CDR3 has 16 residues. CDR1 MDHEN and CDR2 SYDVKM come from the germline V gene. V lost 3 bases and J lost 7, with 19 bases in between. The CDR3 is CASSFRGGLTGNEQFF. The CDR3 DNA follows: TGTGCCAGCAGTTTTCGCGGGGGCCTAACAGGGAATGAGCAGTTCTTC.

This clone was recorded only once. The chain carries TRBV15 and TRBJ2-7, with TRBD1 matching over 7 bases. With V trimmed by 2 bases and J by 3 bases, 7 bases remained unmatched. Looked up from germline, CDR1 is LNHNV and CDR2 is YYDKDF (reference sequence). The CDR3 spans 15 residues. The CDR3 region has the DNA TGTGCCACCAGCAGAACCAACCGGGACAGCTACGAGCAGTACTTC. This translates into CATSRTNRDSYEQYF.

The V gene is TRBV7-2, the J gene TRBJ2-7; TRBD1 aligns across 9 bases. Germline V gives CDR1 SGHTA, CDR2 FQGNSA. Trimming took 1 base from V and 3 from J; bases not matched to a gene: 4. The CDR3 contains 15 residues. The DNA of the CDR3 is TGTGCCAGCAGCTTAGGACAGGGGGGCTACTACGAGCAGTACTTC. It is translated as CASSLGQGGYYEQYF.

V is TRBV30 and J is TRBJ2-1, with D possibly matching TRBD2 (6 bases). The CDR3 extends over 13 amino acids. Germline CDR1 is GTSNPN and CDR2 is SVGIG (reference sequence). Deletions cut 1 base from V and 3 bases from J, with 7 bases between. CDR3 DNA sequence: TGTGCCTGGAGTGGCGGGATCTACAATGAGCAGTTCTTC. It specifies CAWSGGIYNEQFF.

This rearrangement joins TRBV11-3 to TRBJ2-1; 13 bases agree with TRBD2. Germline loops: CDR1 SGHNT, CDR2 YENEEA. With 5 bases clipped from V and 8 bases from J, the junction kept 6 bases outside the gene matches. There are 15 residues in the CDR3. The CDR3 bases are TGTGCCAGCAGCCTCAGGACTAGCGGGAGCGATGAGCAGTTCTTC. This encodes CASSLRTSGSDEQFF.

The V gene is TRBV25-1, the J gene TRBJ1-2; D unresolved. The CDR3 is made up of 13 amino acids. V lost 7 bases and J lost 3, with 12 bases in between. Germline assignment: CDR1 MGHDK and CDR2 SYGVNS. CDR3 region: CASIGRADYGYTF. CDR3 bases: TGTGCCAGCATTGGGAGGGCGGACTATGGCTACACCTTC.